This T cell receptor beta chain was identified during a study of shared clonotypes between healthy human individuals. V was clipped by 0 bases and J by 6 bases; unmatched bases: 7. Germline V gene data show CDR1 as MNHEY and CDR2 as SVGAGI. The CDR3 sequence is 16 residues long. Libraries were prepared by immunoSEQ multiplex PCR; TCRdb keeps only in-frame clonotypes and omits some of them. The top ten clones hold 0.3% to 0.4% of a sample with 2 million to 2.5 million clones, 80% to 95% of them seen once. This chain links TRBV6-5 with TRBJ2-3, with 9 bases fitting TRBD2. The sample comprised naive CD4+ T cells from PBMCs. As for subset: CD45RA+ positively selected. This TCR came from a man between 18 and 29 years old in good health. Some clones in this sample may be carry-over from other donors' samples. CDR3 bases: TGTGCCAGCAGTTACTCACGCGGGAGGGCCTTGGATACGCAGTATTTT. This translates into CASSYSRGRALDTQYF.